Listed below are T cell receptor beta chains from one sample, sequenced in a study of monozygotic twins with cystic fibrosis. Assay used: immunoSEQ multiplex PCR; TCRdb lists only in-frame clones, some missing. The sample contains fewer than 20,000 clones, 96% of which appear only once. The sequencing input was blood. The receptors shown here come from a girl aged 2 to 9 with cystic fibrosis. CDR3s include the opening cysteine and the closing phenylalanine or tryptophan. Fields, in order: V gene, J gene, D gene, CDR3 protein, CDR3 DNA. A D gene is named only where the DNA matches it firmly.

>TRBV10-1|TRBJ1-5|-
CASSDVGNQPQHF
TGCGCCAGCAGTGACGTCGGGAATCAGCCCCAGCATTTT
>TRBV4-3|TRBJ2-1|TRBD1
CASSQDVRGPYNEQFF
TGCGCCAGCAGCCAAGATGTAAGGGGGCCCTACAATGAGCAGTTCTTC
>TRBV4-3|TRBJ1-4|-
CASSQEGPRGEGEKLFF
TGCGCCAGCAGCCAAGAAGGTCCTCGGGGGGAGGGTGAAAAACTGTTTTTT
>TRBV12-5|TRBJ1-2|-
CASGSPSGAGVPSTF
TGTGCTAGTGGTTCCCCTTCGGGTGCCGGGGTCCCTAGCACCTTC
>TRBV9|TRBJ2-3|-
CASSVEGVIDTQYF
TGTGCCAGCAGCGTAGAGGGAGTAATAGATACGCAGTATTTT
>TRBV25-1|TRBJ1-6|-
CASSEKGSILYNSPLHF
TGTGCCAGCAGTGAAAAGGGGAGTATTCTCTATAATTCACCCCTCCACTTT
>TRBV12-5|TRBJ1-4|TRBD1
CASGLVPTGGKATNEKLFF
TGTGCTAGTGGTTTGGTCCCCACAGGGGGTAAAGCAACTAATGAAAAACTGTTTTTT
>TRBV4-3|TRBJ2-5|-
CASSLGPQETQYF
TGCGCCAGCAGCCTCGGGCCTCAAGAGACCCAGTACTTC
>TRBV4-1|TRBJ1-5|TRBD1
CASSQKITGVGGNQPQHF
TGCGCCAGCAGCCAAAAAATTACAGGGGTTGGCGGCAATCAGCCCCAGCATTTT
>TRBV5-1|TRBJ2-7|-
CASSLSGQNYEQYF
TGCGCCAGCAGCTTGTCGGGACAAAACTACGAGCAGTACTTC
>TRBV5-8|TRBJ1-4|TRBD1
CASSRTGDFNEKLFF
TGTGCCAGCAGCCGGACAGGGGACTTTAATGAAAAACTGTTTTTT
>TRBV18|TRBJ1-4|TRBD1
CASSPGTGREKLFF
TGTGCCAGCTCACCTGGGACAGGGCGGGAAAAACTGTTTTTT
>TRBV5-1|TRBJ2-5|-
CASSSGAAQETQYF
TGCGCCAGCAGCTCGGGCGCGGCACAAGAGACCCAGTACTTC
>TRBV19|TRBJ1-2|TRBD1
CASSSRDRYGYTF
TGTGCCAGTAGTTCCCGGGACAGATATGGCTACACCTTC
>TRBV27|TRBJ1-2|-
CASSFGGTGYTF
TGTGCCAGCAGTTTCGGAGGTACCGGCTACACCTTC
>TRBV6-5|TRBJ1-3|TRBD1
CASTGQGISGNTIYF
TGTGCCAGCACCGGACAGGGCATCTCTGGAAACACCATATATTTT
>TRBV19|TRBJ2-7|-
CASSIGAMGSYEQYF
TGTGCCAGTAGTATAGGAGCGATGGGGTCCTACGAGCAGTACTTC
>TRBV2|TRBJ2-3|-
CASNGRRADTQYF
TGTGCCAGCAACGGACGGCGCGCGGATACGCAGTATTTT
>TRBV11-2|TRBJ2-7|TRBD1
CASSPRTGGGEQYF
TGTGCCAGCAGCCCCCGGACAGGGGGAGGTGAGCAGTACTTC
>TRBV5-1|TRBJ2-2|-
CASSLDPPANTGELFF
TGCGCCAGCAGCTTGGATCCTCCTGCGAACACCGGGGAGCTGTTTTTT
>TRBV5-1|TRBJ1-4|-
CASSPRETNEKLFF
TGCGCCAGCAGCCCCCGAGAAACTAATGAAAAACTGTTTTTT
>TRBV2|TRBJ2-7|-
CASTLLLSHYEQYF
TGTGCCAGCACCCTACTCCTTTCTCACTACGAGCAGTACTTC